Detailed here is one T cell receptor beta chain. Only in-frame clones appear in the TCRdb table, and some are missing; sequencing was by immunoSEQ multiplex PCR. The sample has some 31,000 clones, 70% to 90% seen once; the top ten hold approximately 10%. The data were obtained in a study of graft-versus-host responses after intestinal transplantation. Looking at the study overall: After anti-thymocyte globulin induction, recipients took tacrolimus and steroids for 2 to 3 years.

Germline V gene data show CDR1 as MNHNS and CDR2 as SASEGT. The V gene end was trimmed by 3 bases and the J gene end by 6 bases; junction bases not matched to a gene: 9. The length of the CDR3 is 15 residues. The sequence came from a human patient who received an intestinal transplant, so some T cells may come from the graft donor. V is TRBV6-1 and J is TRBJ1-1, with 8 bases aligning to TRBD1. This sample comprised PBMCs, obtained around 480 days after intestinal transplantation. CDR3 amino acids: CASSDPRGRDAEAFF. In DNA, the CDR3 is TGTGCCAGCAGTGATCCCAGGGGGCGCGACGCTGAAGCTTTCTTT.